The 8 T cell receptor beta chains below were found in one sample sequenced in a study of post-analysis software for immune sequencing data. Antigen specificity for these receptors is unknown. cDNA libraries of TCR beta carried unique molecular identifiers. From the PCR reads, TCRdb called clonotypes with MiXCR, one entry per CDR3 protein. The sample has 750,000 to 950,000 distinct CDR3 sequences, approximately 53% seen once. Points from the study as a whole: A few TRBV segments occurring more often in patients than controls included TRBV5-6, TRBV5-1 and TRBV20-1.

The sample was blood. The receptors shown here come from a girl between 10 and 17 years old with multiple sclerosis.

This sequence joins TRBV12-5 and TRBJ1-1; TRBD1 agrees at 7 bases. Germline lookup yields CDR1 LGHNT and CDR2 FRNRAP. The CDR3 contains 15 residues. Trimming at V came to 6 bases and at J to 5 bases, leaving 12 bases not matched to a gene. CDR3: CASGQHTGAGTEAFF. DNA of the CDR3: TGTGCTAGTGGACAGCATACAGGGGCGGGAACTGAAGCTTTCTTT. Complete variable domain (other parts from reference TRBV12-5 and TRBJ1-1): DARVTQTPRHKVTEMGQEVTMRCQPILGHNTVFWYRQTMMQGLELLAYFRNRAPLDDSGMPKDRFSAEMPDATLATLKIQPSEPRDSAVYFCASGQHTGAGTEAFFGQGTRLTVV.

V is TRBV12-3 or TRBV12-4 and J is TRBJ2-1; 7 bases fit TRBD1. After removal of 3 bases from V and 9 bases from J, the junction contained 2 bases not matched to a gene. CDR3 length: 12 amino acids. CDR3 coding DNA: TGTGCCAGCAGTTTCTACAGGGGTGAGCAGTTCTTC. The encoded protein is CASSFYRGEQFF.

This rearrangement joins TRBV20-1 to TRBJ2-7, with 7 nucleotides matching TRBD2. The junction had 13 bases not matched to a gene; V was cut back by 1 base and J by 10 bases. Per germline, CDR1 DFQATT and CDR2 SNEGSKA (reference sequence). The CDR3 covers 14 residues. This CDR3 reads CSARAPSGNGAQYF. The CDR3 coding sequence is TGCAGTGCTAGAGCGCCTAGCGGCAACGGGGCCCAGTACTTC.

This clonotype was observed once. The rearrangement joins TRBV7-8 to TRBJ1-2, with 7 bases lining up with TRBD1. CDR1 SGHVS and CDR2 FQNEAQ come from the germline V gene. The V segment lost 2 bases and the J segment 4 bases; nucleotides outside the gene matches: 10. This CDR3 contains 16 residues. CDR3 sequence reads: CASSLKPPAGGYGYTF. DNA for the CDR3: TGTGCCAGCAGCTTAAAACCCCCGGCAGGGGGCTATGGCTACACCTTC.

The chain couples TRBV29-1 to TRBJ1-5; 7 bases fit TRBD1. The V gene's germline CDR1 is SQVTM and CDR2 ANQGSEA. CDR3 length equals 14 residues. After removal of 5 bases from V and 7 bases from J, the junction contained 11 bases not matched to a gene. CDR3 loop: CSVSKQGSGQPQHF. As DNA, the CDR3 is TGCAGCGTTTCCAAACAGGGGAGCGGGCAGCCCCAGCATTTT.

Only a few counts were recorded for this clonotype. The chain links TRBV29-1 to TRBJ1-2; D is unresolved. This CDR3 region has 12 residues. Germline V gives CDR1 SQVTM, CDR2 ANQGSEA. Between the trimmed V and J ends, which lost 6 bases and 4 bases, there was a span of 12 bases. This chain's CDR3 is CSVNSDFYGYTF. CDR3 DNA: TGCAGCGTCAACAGCGATTTCTATGGCTACACCTTC.

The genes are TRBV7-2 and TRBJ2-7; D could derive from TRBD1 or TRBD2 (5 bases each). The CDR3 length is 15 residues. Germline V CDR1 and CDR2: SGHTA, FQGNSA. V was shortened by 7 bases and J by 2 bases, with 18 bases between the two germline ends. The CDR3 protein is CASTPSRDLPYEQYF. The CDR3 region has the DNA TGTGCCAGCACCCCCAGCCGGGACCTGCCCTACGAGCAGTACTTC.

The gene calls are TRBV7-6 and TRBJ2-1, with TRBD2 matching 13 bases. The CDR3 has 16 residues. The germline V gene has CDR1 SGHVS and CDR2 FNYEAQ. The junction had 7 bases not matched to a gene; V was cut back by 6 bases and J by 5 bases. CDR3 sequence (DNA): TGTGCCAGCAGGCCCGGGACTAGCGGGATCCACAATGAGCAGTTCTTC. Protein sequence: CASRPGTSGIHNEQFF.